The 16 T cell receptor beta chains listed next were all sequenced from one sample in a study of blood T cell repertoires in COVID-19. Assay used: immunoSEQ multiplex PCR; TCRdb lists only in-frame clones, some missing. The sample has more than 60,000 clones, 88% seen once. The sample was peripheral blood. The source is a woman in her forties or fifties with active or convalescent COVID-19.

The rearrangement joins TRBV9 to TRBJ2-1, with 8 bases matching TRBD1. With V trimmed by 3 bases and J by 4 bases, 3 bases remained unmatched. Germline loops: CDR1 SGDLS, CDR2 YYNGEE. CDR3 size: 14 residues. The CDR3 loop reads CASSERQGYNEQFF. The CDR3 DNA is TGTGCCAGCAGCGAGAGACAGGGGTACAATGAGCAGTTCTTC.

The chain links TRBV6-2 or TRBV6-3 to TRBJ2-3, with D perhaps matching TRBD1 (6 bases). V shed 4 bases and J shed 6 bases, with 17 bases lying between them. The germline gives CDR1 MNHEY, CDR2 SVGEGT. This CDR3 contains 15 residues. The DNA of the CDR3 is TGTGCCAGCAGTTGGGGTGGGGCAGGGGCTGATACGCAGTATTTT. This translates into CASSWGGAGADTQYF.

In this sample, this clone turned up once. The V call is TRBV5-4, the J call TRBJ2-1; 7 positions match TRBD1. V lost 0 bases to trimming and J lost 6 bases; unmatched junction nucleotides: 6. CDR1 and CDR2 (germline): SGHNT, YYREEE (reference sequence). The CDR3 has 15 amino acids. Here the CDR3 reads CASSLEHRGANEQFF. CDR3 bases: TGTGCCAGCAGCTTGGAACACAGGGGCGCCAATGAGCAGTTCTTC.

This chain links TRBV7-2 with TRBJ2-3; a weak D match, TRBD2 (5 bases). From germline, CDR1 is SGHTA and CDR2 FQGNSA. V was shortened by 5 bases and J by 6 bases, with 12 bases between the two germline ends. The CDR3 has 13 amino acids. In nucleotides, the CDR3 is TGTGCCAGCAGCCCCCAAAGCGGTGATACGCAGTATTTT. Translated: CASSPQSGDTQYF.

The V call is TRBV19, the J call TRBJ1-1; possible D gene TRBD1, 5 bases. Germline V gene sequence: CDR1 LNHDA, CDR2 SQIVND (reference sequence). CDR3 length: 15 residues. V lost 1 base and J lost 4, with 13 bases in between. Here the CDR3 reads CASSIGGGAITEAFF. The CDR3, as DNA: TGTGCCAGTAGTATAGGGGGGGGAGCAATCACTGAAGCTTTCTTT.

The V call is TRBV18, the J call TRBJ1-5; 8 nucleotides line up with TRBD1. Germline CDR1 KGHSH, CDR2 LQKENI. The CDR3 contains 16 residues. With V trimmed by 3 bases and J by 4 bases, 8 bases remained unmatched. CDR3 residues: CASSPRDRGLNQPQHF. The CDR3 DNA reads TGTGCCAGCTCACCGCGCGACAGGGGTCTGAATCAGCCCCAGCATTTT.

The chain joins TRBV5-1 to TRBJ2-5, with 9 bases aligning to TRBD2. This CDR3 spans 16 amino acids. CDR1 and CDR2 (germline): SGHRS, YFSETQ. The J segment lost 3 bases and the V segment lost 2 bases, leaving 8 bases of the junction unmatched. CDR3 DNA: TGCGCCAGCAGCTTAGTTTTGGTAGCGGGAGAAGAGACCCAGTACTTC. Its protein product is CASSLVLVAGEETQYF. The complete variable domain, with remaining parts taken from reference TRBV5-1 and TRBJ2-5, reads KAGVTQTPRYLIKTRGQQVTLSCSPISGHRSVSWYQQTPGQGLQFLFEYFSETQRNKGNFPGRFSGRQFSNSRSEMNVSTLELGDSALYLCASSLVLVAGEETQYFGPGTRLLVL.

The table lists this clone with a count of one. The chain combines TRBV18 with TRBJ2-7, with 8 bases matching TRBD2. Germline V lookup: CDR1 KGHSH, CDR2 LQKENI. With 6 bases clipped from V and 3 bases from J, the junction kept 7 bases outside the gene matches. The CDR3 consists of 14 residues. Here the CDR3 DNA reads TGTGCCAGCTCCCACGGGGGGGCTAGCTACGAGCAGTACTTC. It yields the protein CASSHGGASYEQYF.

The V call is TRBV20-1, the J call TRBJ1-2; D gene unclear. Germline CDR1 is DFQATT and CDR2 is SNEGSKA (reference sequence). Trimming shortened V by 3 bases and J by 8 bases, and 13 bases separated the two germline ends. The CDR3 is 12 amino acids. CDR3 bases: TGCAGTGCTAGTGACTATACGGGGGGCTACACCTTC. Translating gives CSASDYTGGYTF.

The chain links TRBV20-1 to TRBJ2-7; no clear D. The CDR3 loop spans 10 amino acids. V shed 5 bases and J shed 4 bases, with 6 bases lying between them. CDR1 DFQATT and CDR2 SNEGSKA come from the germline V gene (reference sequence). CDR3 sequence reads: CSAGAYEQYF. Written as DNA, the CDR3 is TGCAGTGCTGGTGCTTACGAGCAGTACTTC.

As to this clone: Relative to the germline gene, one junction end is altered; a read error may explain this. CDR3: CASSDERTSEDTQYF. CDR3 in DNA: TGTGCTAGCAGCGACGAACGGACTAGCGAAGATACGCAGTATTTT. The chain couples TRBV7-7 to TRBJ2-3; 9 nucleotides agree with TRBD2. This CDR3 spans 15 amino acids. Germline V lookup: CDR1 SSHAT, CDR2 FNYEAQ (reference sequence).

The chain is built from TRBV5-1 and TRBJ2-1, with 9 positions matching TRBD2. With V trimmed by 0 bases and J by 0 bases, 7 bases remained unmatched. The V gene's germline CDR1 is SGHRS and CDR2 YFSETQ. This CDR3 region has 18 residues. The CDR3 coding sequence is TGCGCCAGCAGCTTGGGTCGGACTAGCGAAAGCTCCTACAATGAGCAGTTCTTC. Amino acid sequence: CASSLGRTSESSYNEQFF.

The rearrangement joins TRBV19 to TRBJ1-1, with TRBD1 as a possible D gene (6 bases). Trimming removed 3 bases from V and 4 bases from J, with 9 bases in between. CDR1 and CDR2 from the germline V gene are LNHDA and SQIVND (reference sequence). The CDR3 contains 13 residues. CDR3: CASSILGGTEAFF. The CDR3 DNA follows: TGTGCCAGTAGTATCCTAGGGGGCACTGAAGCTTTCTTT.

The chain carries TRBV4-1 and TRBJ1-5; 8 nucleotides match TRBD1. The V segment lost 6 bases and the J segment 5 bases; nucleotides outside the gene matches: 9. Germline lookup yields CDR1 MGHRA and CDR2 YSYEKL. The CDR3 is made up of 15 amino acids. CDR3 protein: CASSTLLQGDQPQHF. The CDR3, as DNA: TGCGCCAGCAGTACATTACTACAGGGGGATCAGCCCCAGCATTTT.

The gene calls are TRBV30 and TRBJ2-3, with 9 positions matching TRBD2. Germline trimming cut 2 bases from V and 6 bases from J; bases unmatched to any gene: 9. The CDR3 has 15 residues. The germline V gene encodes CDR1 GTSNPN and CDR2 SVGIG (reference sequence). The CDR3 coding sequence is TGTGCCTGGAGTAGGGCGGGAGGGAAGTTGGATACGCAGTATTTT. It codes for CAWSRAGGKLDTQYF.

CDR3 residues: CATPRPARNSPLHF. CDR3 nucleotides: TGTGCCACCCCTAGGCCGGCGCGTAATTCACCCCTCCACTTT. The chain couples TRBV24-1 to TRBJ1-6; D uncertain. V was shortened by 9 bases and J by 6 bases, with 14 bases between the two germline ends. Germline values: CDR1 KGHDR, CDR2 SFDVKD. The CDR3 sequence is 14 residues long.